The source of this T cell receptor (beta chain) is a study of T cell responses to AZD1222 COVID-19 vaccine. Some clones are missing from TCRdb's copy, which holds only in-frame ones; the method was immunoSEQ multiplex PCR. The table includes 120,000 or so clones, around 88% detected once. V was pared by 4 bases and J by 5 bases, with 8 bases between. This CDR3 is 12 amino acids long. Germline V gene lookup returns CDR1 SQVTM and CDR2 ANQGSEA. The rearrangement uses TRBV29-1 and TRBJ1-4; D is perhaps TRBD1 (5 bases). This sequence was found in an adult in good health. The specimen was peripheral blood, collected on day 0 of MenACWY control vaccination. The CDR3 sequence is CSVGRANEKLFF. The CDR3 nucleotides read TGCAGCGTTGGCAGGGCCAATGAAAAACTGTTTTTT.